These 25 T cell receptor beta chains share one sample of origin, sequenced in a study of tissue T cells after allogeneic stem cell transplantation. The protocol was immunoSEQ multiplex PCR, while the TCRdb copy is restricted to in-frame clones and leaves out a portion. The sample consists of about 4,300 clones, about 71% of them appearing once. Source: left colon tissue, taken at autopsy. These receptors all come from a male donor older than 55 with lung cancer.

The chain has TRBV28 and TRBJ2-3, with no clear D. The CDR3 runs to 17 residues. Germline assignment: CDR1 MDHEN and CDR2 SYDVKM. V was shortened by 7 bases and J by 6 bases, with 26 bases between the two germline ends. CDR3 sequence reads: CASIRRSSLQIPDTQYF. In nucleotides, the CDR3 is TGTGCCAGCATTCGAAGGTCCAGCCTTCAAATCCCTGATACGCAGTATTTT.

V and J are TRBV9 and TRBJ2-3, with 7 bases that match TRBD2. V trimming: 4 bases; J trimming: 2 bases; junction bases outside the gene matches: 13. The CDR3 consists of 17 residues. Germline V lookup: CDR1 SGDLS, CDR2 YYNGEE. CDR3 region: CASSQRDYSTDTDTQYF. DNA of the CDR3: TGTGCCAGCAGCCAGCGGGACTACTCGACGGACACAGATACGCAGTATTTT.

By share of the sample, this clone is large. The rearrangement joins TRBV9 to TRBJ2-2; D unclear. Germline CDR1 is SGDLS and CDR2 is YYNGEE. CDR3 length: 15 amino acids. Trimming took off 0 bases at V and 4 bases at J, with 10 bases between the two ends. This chain's CDR3 is CASSVATERTGELFF. The CDR3 coding sequence is TGTGCCAGCAGCGTAGCAACAGAACGCACCGGGGAGCTGTTTTTT.

The rearrangement joins TRBV25-1 to TRBJ1-4, with D unclear. The CDR3 sequence is 15 residues long. Germline CDR1 and CDR2: MGHDK and SYGVNS. The V end lost 0 bases, the J end lost 8 bases, and 13 bases lay between the germline ends. The DNA of the CDR3 is TGTGCCAGCAGTGAATACGTACCCTGGGCGGAAAAACTGTTTTTT. It yields the protein CASSEYVPWAEKLFF.

Regarding this clone: The same CDR3 arises from other DNA sequences in this sample as well. The V and J genes are TRBV4-3 and TRBJ1-1; 7 bases agree with TRBD1. Germline CDR1 reads LGHNA; CDR2 reads YSLEER. CDR3 length: 14 residues. The ends lost 4 bases at V and 4 bases at J; junction bases unmatched: 6. DNA for the CDR3: TGCGCCAGCAGCCTTGACAGGGCGAGCACTGAAGCTTTCTTT. Amino acids: CASSLDRASTEAFF.

J is TRBJ1-2 and V is TRBV10-2; tentatively, D is TRBD1 (5 bases). Germline loops: CDR1 WSHSY, CDR2 SAAADI. The CDR3 runs to 12 residues. The ends were cut back, 8 bases at V and 4 bases at J, with 11 bases in the middle. The chain's CDR3 is CASQTDSYGYTF. The CDR3, as DNA: TGCGCCAGCCAGACAGATTCCTATGGCTACACCTTC.

This clone came up once. This chain links TRBV28 with TRBJ2-7, with D hard to call. Germline assignment: CDR1 MDHEN and CDR2 SYDVKM. V was shortened by 2 bases and J by 1 base, with 12 bases between the two germline ends. This CDR3 spans 15 amino acids. In DNA, the CDR3 is TGTGCCAGCAGTTTACGTCCGGCCCGGTCCTACGAGCAGTACTTC. Its protein is CASSLRPARSYEQYF. Full variable domain (outside the CDR3, taken from reference TRBV28 and TRBJ2-7): DVKVTQSSRYLVKRTGEKVFLECVQDMDHENMFWYRQDPGLGLRLIYFSYDVKMKEKGDIPEGYSVSREKKERFSLILESASTNQTSMYLCASSLRPARSYEQYFGPGTRLTVT.

This chain uses TRBV7-8 with TRBJ2-3; 10 bases line up with TRBD2. Per germline, CDR1 SGHVS and CDR2 FQNEAQ. The CDR3 extends over 17 amino acids. The J segment lost 4 bases and the V segment lost 0 bases, leaving 7 bases of the junction unmatched. The CDR3, as DNA: TGTGCCAGCAGCTTAGCGGCTAGCGGGAGAGGCGCAGATACGCAGTATTTT. Translated, it gives CASSLAASGRGADTQYF.

V gene TRBV20-1 combines with J gene TRBJ2-3; 11 bases are a match to TRBD2. With 3 bases clipped from V and 6 bases from J, the junction kept 5 bases outside the gene matches. The CDR3 is 14 amino acids. In germline, CDR1 is DFQATT, CDR2 SNEGSKA (reference sequence). The CDR3 DNA sequence: TGCAGTGCTAGTGCTAGCGGGGGGATCGATACGCAGTATTTT. This sequence encodes CSASASGGIDTQYF.

This clone is large in the sample. This chain joins TRBV7-8 and TRBJ1-2; D may be TRBD1 (5 bases). Germline V CDR1 and CDR2: SGHVS, FQNEAQ. Deletions cut 5 bases from V and 2 bases from J, with 12 bases between. This CDR3 has 14 residues. DNA of the CDR3: TGTGCCAGCAGCCCTATCGCAGGGAACTATGGCTACACCTTC. Residues: CASSPIAGNYGYTF.

The chain combines TRBV7-3 with TRBJ2-3; unclear D gene. Germline V gives CDR1 SGHTA, CDR2 FQGTGA. The CDR3 runs to 15 residues. V dropped 5 bases and J dropped 1 base, with 13 bases sitting between them. CDR3 bases: TGTGCCAGCAGCCCCCGGGTCCCTGGCACAGATACGCAGTATTTT. It yields the protein CASSPRVPGTDTQYF.

The chain couples TRBV20-1 to TRBJ2-5; TRBD2 agrees at 15 bases. The CDR3 spans 14 residues. CDR1 is DFQATT and CDR2 is SNEGSKA in the germline V gene (reference sequence). The trim removed 5 bases at V and 5 bases at J, leaving 3 bases unmatched. The DNA of the CDR3 is TGCAGTGCTGGTGGGACTAGCGGGGGGGAGACCCAGTACTTC. It yields the protein CSAGGTSGGETQYF.

The CDR3 spells CASSIARLIPGEQFF. CDR3 nucleotide sequence: TGTGCCAGTAGTATAGCGCGGCTAATTCCCGGTGAGCAGTTCTTC. The V and J genes are TRBV19 and TRBJ2-1; D ambiguous. This CDR3 has 15 amino acids. The ends were cut back, 1 base at V and 9 bases at J, with 16 bases in the middle. Germline CDR1 is LNHDA and CDR2 is SQIVND (reference sequence). Looking up the rest from reference TRBV19 and TRBJ2-1 gives the full variable domain: DGGITQSPKYLFRKEGQNVTLSCEQNLNHDAMYWYRQDPGQGLRLIYYSQIVNDFQKGDIAEGYSVSREKKESFPLTVTSAQKNPTAFYLCASSIARLIPGEQFFGPGTRLTVL.

The rearrangement uses TRBV4-2 and TRBJ2-3; D call uncertain. Germline CDR1 and CDR2: LGHNA and YNFKEQ. V was trimmed by 1 base and J by 6 bases, leaving 14 bases between them. The CDR3 is made up of 15 amino acids. CDR3 amino acids: CASSQALSPADTQYF. The DNA for the CDR3 is TGTGCCAGCAGCCAAGCACTCTCCCCGGCGGATACGCAGTATTTT.

V usage is TRBV10-2 and J usage is TRBJ1-1, with D uncertain. The germline V and J ends were trimmed by 8 bases and 5 bases, with 3 bases remaining between them. The CDR3 has 9 amino acids. The germline gives CDR1 WSHSY, CDR2 SAAADI. The DNA of the CDR3 is TGCGCCAGCGGAACTGAAGCTTTCTTT. It is translated as CASGTEAFF.

This rearrangement joins TRBV12-5 to TRBJ2-5; 9 bases agree with TRBD1. CDR3 size: 16 residues. The V gene's germline CDR1 is LGHNT and CDR2 FRNRAP. Unmatched junction bases numbered 6, after V lost 2 bases and J lost 2 bases. The DNA for the CDR3 is TGTGCTAGTGGTTTGCTTGGGACAGGGCCTCAAGAGACCCAGTACTTC. Its protein is CASGLLGTGPQETQYF.

V and J are TRBV5-5 and TRBJ2-7, with D possibly matching TRBD1 (6 bases). V was clipped by 6 bases and J by 4 bases, with 17 bases between them. The CDR3 runs to 14 residues. The V gene's germline CDR1 is SGHKS and CDR2 YYEKEE (reference sequence). The CDR3 sequence: CASNTDRRSYEQYF. The CDR3 nucleotides read TGTGCCAGCAACACGGACAGAAGAAGTTACGAGCAGTACTTC.

Concerning this clone itself: Relative to the germline gene, one junction end is altered; a read error may explain this. The chain joins TRBV18 to TRBJ2-7, with D possibly matching TRBD2 (6 bases). This CDR3 region has 13 residues. Germline values: CDR1 KGHSH, CDR2 LQKENI. The CDR3 protein is CASSPSDSRGKCF. The CDR3 nucleotides read TGTGCCAGCTCACCGTCCGACAGCCGGGGGAAATGCTTC.

This clone has only one observation. The rearrangement links TRBV19 to TRBJ2-4, with a tentative D call TRBD2 (7 bases). The CDR3 has 15 residues. V lost 3 bases and J lost 6, with 15 bases in between. Germline loops: CDR1 LNHDA, CDR2 SQIVND (reference sequence). The DNA of the CDR3 is TGTGCCAGTAGTATGGGGTCGGGGGGCTCAAACATTCAGTACTTC. Encoded protein: CASSMGSGGSNIQYF.

This clone showed up just a few times. This sequence joins TRBV3-1 (or the pseudogene TRBV3-2) and TRBJ2-7; TRBD2 matches 9 bases. The junction had 5 bases not matched to a gene; V was cut back by 3 bases and J by 5 bases. CDR3 size: 14 residues. The V gene's germline CDR1 is LGHDT and CDR2 YNNKEL (reference sequence). The CDR3 here is CASSQGGGADEQYF. For the CDR3, the DNA is TGTGCCAGCAGCCAGGGCGGGGGGGCCGACGAGCAGTACTTC.

The chain carries TRBV10-2 and TRBJ2-1; D is possibly TRBD1 or TRBD2 (5 bases each). V lost 4 bases, J lost 5 bases, and 9 bases lay in between. The CDR3 is 13 residues long. CDR1 and CDR2 (germline): WSHSY, SAAADI. CDR3 in amino acids: CASSVGPNNEQFF. The CDR3 DNA reads as TGCGCCAGCAGTGTGGGACCCAACAATGAGCAGTTCTTC.

There are a few counts of this clone. This sequence joins TRBV5-4 and TRBJ1-2; the D gene is possibly TRBD1 (5 bases). CDR1 and CDR2 (germline): SGHNT, YYREEE (reference sequence). Trimming shortened V by 0 bases and J by 0 bases, and 9 bases separated the two germline ends. The CDR3 extends over 15 amino acids. CDR3 residues: CASSLDRITNYGYTF. For the CDR3, the DNA is TGTGCCAGCAGCTTGGACAGGATCACTAACTATGGCTACACCTTC.

This chain connects TRBV29-1 to TRBJ2-3; the match to TRBD2 covers 12 bases. The CDR3 runs to 16 residues. The ends lost 0 bases at V and 2 bases at J; junction bases unmatched: 3. Germline V CDR1 and CDR2: SQVTM, ANQGSEA. The CDR3 protein is CSVEDRLAGVTDTQYF. CDR3 sequence (DNA): TGCAGCGTTGAAGATCGACTAGCGGGGGTCACAGATACGCAGTATTTT.

The chain has TRBV5-1 and TRBJ1-3, with D possibly TRBD1 on 5 matching bases. Germline CDR1 SGHRS, CDR2 YFSETQ. V lost 4 bases to trimming and J lost 0 bases, with 11 bases between them. The CDR3 extends over 15 amino acids. CDR3 sequence: CASSGSDSSGNTIYF. The CDR3, as DNA: TGCGCCAGCAGCGGATCAGACAGCTCTGGAAACACCATATATTTT.

This chain links TRBV5-1 with TRBJ1-2, with D unclear. This CDR3 is 14 amino acids long. Germline V lookup: CDR1 SGHRS, CDR2 YFSETQ. V dropped 2 bases and J dropped 6 bases, with 14 bases sitting between them. The CDR3 is CASSFSTGWDGYTF. DNA for the CDR3: TGCGCCAGCAGCTTTTCGACGGGTTGGGATGGCTACACCTTC.